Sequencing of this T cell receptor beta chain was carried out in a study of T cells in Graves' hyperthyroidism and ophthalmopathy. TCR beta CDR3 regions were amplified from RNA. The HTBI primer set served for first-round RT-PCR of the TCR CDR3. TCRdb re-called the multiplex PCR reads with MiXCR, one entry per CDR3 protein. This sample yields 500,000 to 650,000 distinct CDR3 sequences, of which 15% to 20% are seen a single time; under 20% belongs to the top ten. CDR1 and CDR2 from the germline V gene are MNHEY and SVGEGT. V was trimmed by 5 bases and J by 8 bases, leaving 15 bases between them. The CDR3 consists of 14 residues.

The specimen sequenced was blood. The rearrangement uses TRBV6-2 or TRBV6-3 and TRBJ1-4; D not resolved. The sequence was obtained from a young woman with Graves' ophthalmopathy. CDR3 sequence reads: CASSLLQVEEKLFF. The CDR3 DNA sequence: TGTGCCAGCAGTCTCCTGCAGGTCGAGGAAAAACTGTTTTTT.